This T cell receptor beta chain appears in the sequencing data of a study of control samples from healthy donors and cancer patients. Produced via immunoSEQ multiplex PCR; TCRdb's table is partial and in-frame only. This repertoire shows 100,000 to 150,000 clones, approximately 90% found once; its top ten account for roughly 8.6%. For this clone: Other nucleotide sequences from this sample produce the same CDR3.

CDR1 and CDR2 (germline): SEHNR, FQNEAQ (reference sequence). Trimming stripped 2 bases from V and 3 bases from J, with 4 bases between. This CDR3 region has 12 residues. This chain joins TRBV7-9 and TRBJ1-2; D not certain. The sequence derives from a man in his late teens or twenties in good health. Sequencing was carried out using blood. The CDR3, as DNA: TGTGCCAGCAGCTTAACAGACTATGGCTACACCTTC. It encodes CASSLTDYGYTF.